This T cell receptor beta chain was recorded in a study of T cell repertoires in cytomegalovirus infection. Study details: Selected CMV epitopes included recently identified HLA-C-restricted ones as well as well-studied HLA-B-restricted ones. Public signatures in TCR beta pointed to CMV infection and matching HLA type. Study-wide findings and caveats: The response measured ex vivo was dominated by TCR beta clonotypes (HLA-C-restricted and CMV-specific). Cumulative frequency (of public TCR beta family members) identified carriers of CMV plus the relevant HLA.

J gave up 7 bases and V 6 bases, and 4 bases lay outside the gene matches. CDR3 length equals 13 residues. Germline V gives CDR1 MNHNY, CDR2 SVGAGI (reference sequence). As for this clonotype: The antigen is undetermined.

TCRdb re-analysed the reads in MiXCR, keeping a single row per CDR3 protein. The sample records approximately 350,000 distinct CDR3 sequences, about 35% being singletons. The source is a human donor in good health (CMV status not recorded). Some clones in this sample may be carry-over from other donors' samples. The sequences come from cultured PBMCs, collected from culture after CMV antigen stimulation. The chain couples TRBV6-6 to TRBJ2-2; the match to TRBD2 covers 8 bases. The CDR3 is CASRPGLGGELFF. The DNA for the CDR3 is TGTGCCAGCAGACCGGGACTAGGCGGGGAGCTGTTTTTT.